This TCR beta chain was captured in a study of blood T cells in healthy people across ages. Study results and limitations: Strongly correlated with naive T cell percentage was TCR beta diversity. With unsorted PBMCs, a conclusive comparison of naive versus antigen-experienced cells was not possible.

The CDR3 is made up of 14 amino acids. CDR1 and CDR2 (germline): SGHRS, YFSETQ. The junction had 4 bases not matched to a gene; V was cut back by 4 bases and J by 1 base. PCR was performed a second time for 7 to 11 cycles using a sample-barcoded 5' primer and a J-beta primer mix. MiXCR, run by TCRdb on the 5' RACE reads, gives a single entry per CDR3 protein. The sample holds some 710,000 distinct CDR3 sequences, over 20% seen once. Only a few counts were recorded for this clonotype. Its antigen remains unknown. J is TRBJ2-5 and V is TRBV5-1; the match to TRBD1 covers 7 bases. This TCR derives from a man in his 70s in good health. Sequencing was carried out using blood. Here the CDR3 reads CASSIGTVQETQYF. For the CDR3, the DNA is TGCGCCAGCAGCATCGGGACAGTCCAAGAGACCCAGTACTTC. Full variable domain (outside the CDR3, taken from reference TRBV5-1 and TRBJ2-5): KAGVTQTPRYLIKTRGQQVTLSCSPISGHRSVSWYQQTPGQGLQFLFEYFSETQRNKGNFPGRFSGRQFSNSRSEMNVSTLELGDSALYLCASSIGTVQETQYFGPGTRLLVL.